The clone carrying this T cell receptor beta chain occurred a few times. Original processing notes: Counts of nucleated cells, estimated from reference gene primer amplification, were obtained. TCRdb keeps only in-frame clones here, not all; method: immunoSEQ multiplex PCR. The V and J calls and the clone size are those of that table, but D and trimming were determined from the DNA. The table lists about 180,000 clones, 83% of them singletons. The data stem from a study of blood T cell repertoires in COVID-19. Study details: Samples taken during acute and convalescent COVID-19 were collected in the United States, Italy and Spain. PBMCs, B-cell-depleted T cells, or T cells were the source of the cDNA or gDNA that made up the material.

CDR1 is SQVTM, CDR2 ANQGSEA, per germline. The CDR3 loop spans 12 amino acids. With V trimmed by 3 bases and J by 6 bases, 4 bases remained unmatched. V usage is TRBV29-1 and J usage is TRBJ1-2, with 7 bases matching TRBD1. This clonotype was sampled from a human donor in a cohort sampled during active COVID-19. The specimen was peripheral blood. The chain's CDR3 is CSVEGTEHGYTF. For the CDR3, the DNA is TGCAGCGTTGAGGGGACAGAACATGGCTACACCTTC. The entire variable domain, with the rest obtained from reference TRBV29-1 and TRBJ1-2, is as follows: SAVISQKPSRDICQRGTSLTIQCQVDSQVTMMFWYRQQPGQSLTLIATANQGSEATYESGFVIDKFPISRPNLTFSTLTVSNMSPEDSSIYLCSVEGTEHGYTFGSGTRLTVV.